This T cell receptor (beta chain) came from a study of shared clonotypes between healthy human individuals. As to this clone: Its specificity is not known.

Study observations and caveats: Clonotype sharing across donors was expected to vary with sequencing depth. Naive subsets usually exceeded memory subsets in estimated richness.

Trimming cost V 8 bases and J 6 bases, with 15 bases left between them. The CDR3 runs to 13 residues. CDR1 and CDR2 (germline): MNHEY, SMNVEV (reference sequence). Here immunoSEQ multiplex PCR was the method, and the copy in TCRdb shows in-frame clones only, minus some. The sample includes over a million clones, about 80% of them seen just once. The sample consisted of memory CD4+ T cells sorted from blood. The subset here: CD45RA-negative fraction. This clonotype was obtained from a man younger than 35 in good health. The chain joins TRBV27 to TRBJ2-3; D is ambiguous. The CDR3 sequence: CASSLRRVDTQYF. CDR3 coding DNA: TGTGCCAGCTCCCTTAGAAGGGTGGATACGCAGTATTTT.